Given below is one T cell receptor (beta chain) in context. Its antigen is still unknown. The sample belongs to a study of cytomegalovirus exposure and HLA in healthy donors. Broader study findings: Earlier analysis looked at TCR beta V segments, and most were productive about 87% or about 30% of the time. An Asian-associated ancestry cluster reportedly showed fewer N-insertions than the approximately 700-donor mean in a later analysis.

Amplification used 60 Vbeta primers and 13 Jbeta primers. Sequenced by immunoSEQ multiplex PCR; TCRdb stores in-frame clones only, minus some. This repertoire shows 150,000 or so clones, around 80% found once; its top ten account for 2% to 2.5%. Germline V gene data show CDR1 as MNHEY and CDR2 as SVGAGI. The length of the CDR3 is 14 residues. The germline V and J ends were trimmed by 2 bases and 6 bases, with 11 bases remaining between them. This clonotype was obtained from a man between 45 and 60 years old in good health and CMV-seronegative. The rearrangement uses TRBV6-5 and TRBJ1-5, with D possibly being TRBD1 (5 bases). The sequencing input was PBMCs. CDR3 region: CASSYKGESQPQHF. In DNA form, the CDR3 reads TGTGCCAGCAGTTACAAAGGGGAAAGTCAGCCCCAGCATTTT.